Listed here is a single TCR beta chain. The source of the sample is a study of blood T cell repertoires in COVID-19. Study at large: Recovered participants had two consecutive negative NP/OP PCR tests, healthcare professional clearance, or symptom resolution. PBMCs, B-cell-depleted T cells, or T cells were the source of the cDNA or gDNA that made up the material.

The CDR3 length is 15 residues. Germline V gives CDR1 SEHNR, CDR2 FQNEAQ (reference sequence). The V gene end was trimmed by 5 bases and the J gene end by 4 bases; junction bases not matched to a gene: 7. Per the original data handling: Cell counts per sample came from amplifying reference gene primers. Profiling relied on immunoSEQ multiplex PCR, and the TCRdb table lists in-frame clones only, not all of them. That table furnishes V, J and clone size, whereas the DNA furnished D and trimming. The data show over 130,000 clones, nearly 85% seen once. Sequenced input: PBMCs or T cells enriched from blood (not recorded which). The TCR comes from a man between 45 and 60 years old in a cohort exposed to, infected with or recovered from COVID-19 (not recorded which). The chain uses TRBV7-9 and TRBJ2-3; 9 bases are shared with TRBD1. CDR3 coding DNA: TGTGCCAGCAGCACAACAGGGGGCGGGTCAGATACGCAGTATTTT. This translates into CASSTTGGGSDTQYF.